The clone carrying this T cell receptor beta chain was counted a few times. Its antigen is undetermined. This sample is part of a study of cytomegalovirus exposure and HLA in healthy donors. 13 Jbeta primers and 60 Vbeta primers were used for the PCR. Using immunoSEQ multiplex PCR, the repertoire was profiled, and TCRdb retains in-frame clones only, with some absent. The data hold some 110,000 clones, with 8.5% to 10% observed a single time. With V trimmed by 3 bases and J by 3 bases, 3 bases remained unmatched. CDR1 KGHSH and CDR2 LQKENI come from the germline V gene. The CDR3 runs 14 residues. Notes on the study in general: The analysis excluded some indistinguishable V segments, including TRBV6-2 and TRBV6-3. TCR beta V- and J-gene trimming, according to a later analysis, was linked to a missense DCLRE1C variant. Common viral pathogens were later found to be apparently linked to several of the most significant clusters.

The rearrangement links TRBV18 to TRBJ2-3, with 7 bases fitting TRBD2. The source is a man between 25 and 39 years old in good health and CMV-seronegative. Sequenced material: PBMCs. The CDR3: CASSPPGGTDTQYF. The CDR3 nucleotides are TGTGCCAGCTCACCCCCCGGGGGGACAGATACGCAGTATTTT.